This T cell receptor (beta chain) was captured in a study of cytomegalovirus exposure and HLA in healthy donors. Findings and limits, study-wide: Within the data, a cluster of highly shared sequence variants was likely a sequencing artifact.

PCR involved 60 Vbeta and 13 Jbeta primers. Assay: immunoSEQ multiplex PCR; the TCRdb copy retains only in-frame clones and omits some. The sample has approximately 150,000 clones; around 80% are singletons. Concerning this clone itself: Its target is unknown.

The CDR3 loop spans 14 amino acids. The V gene's germline CDR1 is SGHRS and CDR2 YFSETQ. Trimming took off 0 bases at V and 5 bases at J, with 6 bases between the two ends. The chain has TRBV5-1 and TRBJ1-6; D is unclear. The sample was PBMCs. This clonotype originated in a man aged 40-50 years in good health and CMV-seronegative. The DNA of the CDR3 is TGCGCCAGCAGCTTGGGGCAGGATAATTCACCCCTCCACTTT. The encoded protein is CASSLGQDNSPLHF. The variable domain in full, with the rest retrieved from reference TRBV5-1 and TRBJ1-6, is KAGVTQTPRYLIKTRGQQVTLSCSPISGHRSVSWYQQTPGQGLQFLFEYFSETQRNKGNFPGRFSGRQFSNSRSEMNVSTLELGDSALYLCASSLGQDNSPLHFGNGTRLTVT.